This T cell receptor beta chain was sequenced during a study of regulatory T cells in long-lasting Graves disease (dated by TCRdb to about 2021). Notes on the research overall: Persistent Graves' disease meant more than 5 years of antithyroid drug treatment with TSH receptor autoantibodies that stayed positive. This study used TCR sequencing and RNA sequencing of peripheral blood to compare persistent Graves' disease patients against newly diagnosed Graves' disease patients. The study took place in China and was registered as a clinical trial. A total of some 35 samples underwent TCR sequencing, from about 13 patients with persistent Graves' disease and approximately 20 patients with newly diagnosed Graves' disease. Persistent Graves' disease patients in the clinical cohort had taken antithyroid drugs for around 10 years on average. General findings and caveats noted by the study authors: Because the primary lesion, thyroid tissue, could not be accessed, the study looked at peripheral blood alone. Sequencing and analysis were limited to the TCR beta chain. Patients with persistent disease shared more public clonotypes (about 2,500) than newly diagnosed patients did (approximately 1,000). Persistent Graves' disease patients showed lower TCR Shannon entropy and fewer highly expanded clones than newly diagnosed patients, suggesting clonal expansion. Preferential use of TRBV28, TRBJ1-2 and TRBJ2-5 was observed in persistent disease, whereas TRBV20-1 and TRBJ2-1 were favored in newly diagnosed disease. The authors acknowledged the small sample size as a limitation that may reduce accuracy.

CDR1 and CDR2, looked up from the germline V gene (reference sequence), are GTSNPN and SVGIG. Counted from cysteine to phenylalanine, this CDR3 has 13 amino acids. This entry keeps only the CDR3 DNA: 39 bases, framed from base 1. V is cut by 2 bases and J by 3 bases, and the space between the germline ends is 10 bases. Per the publication, the time point label means: persistent/refractory GD, antithyroid drugs over 5 years with positive TRAb. For both TCR sequencing and RNA sequencing, RNA was extracted from PBMCs using TRIzol. Graves' disease was diagnosed according to American Thyroid Association guidelines. Patients for the study were recruited at an endocrinology department in Xi'an, China. Each patient gave roughly 8.4 milliliters of peripheral blood, collected in an EDTA anticoagulant tube. Ficoll Paque Plus density gradient separation was used to isolate PBMCs, and no further T cell sorting was done. An Agilent 2100 Bioanalyzer and agarose gel were used to check RNA quality, and a NanoDrop 2000 was used to measure RNA concentration.

The library was obtained by multiplex PCR. The sequencer was an Illumina HiSeq 4000. TCR beta libraries were built with iRepertoire HTBI primers and Arm-PCR amplification of CDR3 regions. PCR products were gel purified before sequencing. In the authors' own workflow: Gene usage analysis of CDR3 amino acid clonotypes used the 50 to 70 TRBV and about 15 TRBJ segments found across samples. Filtered high-quality paired reads were merged into contigs using COPE and FqMerger. BLAST was used to align contigs to IMGT TRBV, TRBD and TRBJ reference genes, with CDR3 defined following IMGT. Any clonotype with a frequency above 0.1% was classified as a highly expanded clone. Shannon entropy was used to measure repertoire diversity, and the Gini coefficient was used to measure V-J evenness. A clonotype found in more than one individual was treated as public. Through fastp at Q25 and MiXCR, TCRdb rebuilt clones from the public reads, retaining in-frame beta chains. When rows share a CDR3 protein, they turn into one entry using the most common DNA and genes. The V and J calls shown here were made by TCRdb, not taken from the authors' results. The sample has some 430,000 distinct CDR3 sequences on record, roughly 21% of them singletons. Around 7% of the sample is held by the ten biggest clonotypes.

This clonotype has a handful of counts. Its antigen has not been determined. Per-base qualities were not stored, and no clone one base away is much larger. Material: peripheral blood mononuclear cells (PBMCs), obtained when the disease was refractory, from a patient treated with antithyroid drugs. This receptor was obtained from a female donor with Graves disease. The chain employs TRBV30 and TRBJ1-1; no D gene call is confident. The nucleotide sequence is TGTGCCTGGAGTCCAAGTAGTTACACTGAAGCTTTCTTT. Translated, it reads CAWSPSSYTEAFF.